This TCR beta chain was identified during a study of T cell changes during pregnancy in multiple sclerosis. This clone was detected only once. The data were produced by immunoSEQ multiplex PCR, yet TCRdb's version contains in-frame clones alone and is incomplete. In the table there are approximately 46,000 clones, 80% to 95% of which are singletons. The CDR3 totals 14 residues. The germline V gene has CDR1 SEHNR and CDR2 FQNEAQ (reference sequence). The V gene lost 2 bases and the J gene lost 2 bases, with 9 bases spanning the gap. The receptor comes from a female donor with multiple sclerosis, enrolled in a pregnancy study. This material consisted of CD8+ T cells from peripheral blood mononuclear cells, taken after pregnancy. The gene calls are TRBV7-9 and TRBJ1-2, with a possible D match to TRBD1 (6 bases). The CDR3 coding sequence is TGTGCCAGCAGCTTACCCGGGACAAACTATGGCTACACCTTC. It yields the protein CASSLPGTNYGYTF.